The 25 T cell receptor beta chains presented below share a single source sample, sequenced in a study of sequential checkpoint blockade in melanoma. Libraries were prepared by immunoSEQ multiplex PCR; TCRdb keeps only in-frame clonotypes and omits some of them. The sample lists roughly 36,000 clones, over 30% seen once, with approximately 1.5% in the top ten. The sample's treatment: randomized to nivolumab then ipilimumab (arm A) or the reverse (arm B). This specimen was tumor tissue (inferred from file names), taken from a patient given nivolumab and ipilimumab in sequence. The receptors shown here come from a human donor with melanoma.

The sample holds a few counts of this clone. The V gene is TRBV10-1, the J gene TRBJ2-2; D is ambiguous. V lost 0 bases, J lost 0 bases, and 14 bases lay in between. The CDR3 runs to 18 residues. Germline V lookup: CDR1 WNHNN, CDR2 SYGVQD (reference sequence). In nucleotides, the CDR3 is TGCGCCAGCAGTGAGTCCCCTCTAGGGTGGGCGAACACCGGGGAGCTGTTTTTT. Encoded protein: CASSESPLGWANTGELFF.

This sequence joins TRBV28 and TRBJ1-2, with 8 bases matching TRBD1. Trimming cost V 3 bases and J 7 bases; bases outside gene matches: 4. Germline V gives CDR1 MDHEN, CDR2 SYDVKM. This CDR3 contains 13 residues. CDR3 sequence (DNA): TGTGCCAGCAGTTTGACAGGGGCGACTGGCTACACCTTC. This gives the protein CASSLTGATGYTF.

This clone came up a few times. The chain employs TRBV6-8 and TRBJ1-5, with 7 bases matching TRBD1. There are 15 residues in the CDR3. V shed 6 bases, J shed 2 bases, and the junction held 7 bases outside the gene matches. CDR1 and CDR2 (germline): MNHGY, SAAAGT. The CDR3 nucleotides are TGTGCCAGCAGCTCAGGGGGTCTGGGCAATCAGCCCCAGCATTTT. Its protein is CASSSGGLGNQPQHF.

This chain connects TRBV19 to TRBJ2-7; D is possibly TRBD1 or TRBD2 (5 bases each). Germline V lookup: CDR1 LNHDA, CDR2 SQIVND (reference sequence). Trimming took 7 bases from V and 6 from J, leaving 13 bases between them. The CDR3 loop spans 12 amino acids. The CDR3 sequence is CASNTGGGEQYF. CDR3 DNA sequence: TGTGCCAGTAATACCGGTGGGGGCGAGCAGTACTTC.

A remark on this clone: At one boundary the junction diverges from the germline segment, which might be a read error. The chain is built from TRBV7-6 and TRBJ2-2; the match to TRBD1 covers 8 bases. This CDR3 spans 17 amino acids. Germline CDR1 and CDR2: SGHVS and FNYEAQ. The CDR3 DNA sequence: TGTGCTAGCAGCTTAGCGCCCGGACAGGGCGTCACCGGGGAGCTGTTTTTT. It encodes CASSLAPGQGVTGELFF.

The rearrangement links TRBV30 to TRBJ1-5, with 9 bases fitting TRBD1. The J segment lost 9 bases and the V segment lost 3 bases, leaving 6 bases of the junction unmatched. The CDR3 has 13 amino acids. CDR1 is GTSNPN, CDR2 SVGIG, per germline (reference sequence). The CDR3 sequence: CAWRIQGAGPQHF. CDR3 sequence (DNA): TGTGCCTGGAGAATACAGGGGGCAGGGCCCCAGCATTTT.

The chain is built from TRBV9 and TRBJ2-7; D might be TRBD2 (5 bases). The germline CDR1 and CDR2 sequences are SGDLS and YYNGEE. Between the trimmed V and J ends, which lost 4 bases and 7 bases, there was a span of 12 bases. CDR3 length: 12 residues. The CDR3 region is CASSRPGGEQYF. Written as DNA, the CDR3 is TGTGCCAGCAGCCGACCCGGCGGGGAGCAGTACTTC.

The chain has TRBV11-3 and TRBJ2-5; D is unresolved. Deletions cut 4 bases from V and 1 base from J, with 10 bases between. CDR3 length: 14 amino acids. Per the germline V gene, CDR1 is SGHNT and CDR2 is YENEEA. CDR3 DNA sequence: TGTGCCAGCAGCTCCGGACGGCCCCAAGAGACCCAGTACTTC. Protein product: CASSSGRPQETQYF.

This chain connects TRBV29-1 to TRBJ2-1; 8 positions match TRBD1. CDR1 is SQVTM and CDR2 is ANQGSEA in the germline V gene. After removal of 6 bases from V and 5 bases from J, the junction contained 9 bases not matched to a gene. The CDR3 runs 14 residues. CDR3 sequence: CSVHRQGMDNEQFF. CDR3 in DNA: TGCAGCGTCCACCGACAGGGGATGGACAATGAGCAGTTCTTC.

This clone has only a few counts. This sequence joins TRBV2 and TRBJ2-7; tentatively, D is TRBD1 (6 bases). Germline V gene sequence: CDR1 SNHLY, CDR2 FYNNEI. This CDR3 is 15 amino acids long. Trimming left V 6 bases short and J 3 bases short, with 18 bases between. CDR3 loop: CASSLSRWTDYEQYF. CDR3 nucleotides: TGTGCCAGCAGCTTGTCTCGCTGGACAGACTACGAGCAGTACTTC.

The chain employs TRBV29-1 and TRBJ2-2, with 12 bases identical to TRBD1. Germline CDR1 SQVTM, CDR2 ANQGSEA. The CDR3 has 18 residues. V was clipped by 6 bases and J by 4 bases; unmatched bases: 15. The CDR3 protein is CSVPPEGTGGASTGELFF. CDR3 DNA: TGCAGCGTCCCACCCGAGGGGACAGGGGGCGCAAGCACCGGGGAGCTGTTTTTT.

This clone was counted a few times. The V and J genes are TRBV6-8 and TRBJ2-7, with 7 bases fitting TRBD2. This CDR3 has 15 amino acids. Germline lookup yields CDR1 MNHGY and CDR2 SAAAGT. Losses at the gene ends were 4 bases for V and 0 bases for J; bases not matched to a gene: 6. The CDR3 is CASSWQAGPSYEQYF. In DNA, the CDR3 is TGTGCCAGCAGTTGGCAAGCGGGGCCCTCCTACGAGCAGTACTTC.

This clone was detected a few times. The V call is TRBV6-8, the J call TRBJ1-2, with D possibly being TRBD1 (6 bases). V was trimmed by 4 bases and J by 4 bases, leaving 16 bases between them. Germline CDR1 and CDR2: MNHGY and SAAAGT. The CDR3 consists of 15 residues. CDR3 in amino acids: CASSLYSQGSYGYTF. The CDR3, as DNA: TGTGCCAGCAGTTTATACTCACAGGGTTCCTATGGCTACACCTTC.

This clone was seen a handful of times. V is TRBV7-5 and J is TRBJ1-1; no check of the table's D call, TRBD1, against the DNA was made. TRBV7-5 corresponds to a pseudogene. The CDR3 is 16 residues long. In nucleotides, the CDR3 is TGTGCCAGCAGCTTGTTAACAGGGGGCTTGAACACTGAAGCTTTCTTT. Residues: CASSLLTGGLNTEAFF.

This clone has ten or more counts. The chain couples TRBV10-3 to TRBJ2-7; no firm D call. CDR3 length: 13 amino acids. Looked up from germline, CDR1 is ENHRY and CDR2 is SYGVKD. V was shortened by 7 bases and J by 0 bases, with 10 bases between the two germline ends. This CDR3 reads CAIKHNSSYEQYF. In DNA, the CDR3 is TGTGCCATCAAGCACAACAGCTCCTACGAGCAGTACTTC.

The DNA for the CDR3 is TGTGCCAGCAGTTACTCGAGTCAGGACTCCATCTATGGCTACACCTTC. It is translated as CASSYSSQDSIYGYTF. The gene calls are TRBV6-8 and TRBJ1-2; the D is unclear. V shed 0 bases and J shed 4 bases, with 15 bases lying between them. The V gene's germline CDR1 is MNHGY and CDR2 SAAAGT. The CDR3 spans 16 residues.

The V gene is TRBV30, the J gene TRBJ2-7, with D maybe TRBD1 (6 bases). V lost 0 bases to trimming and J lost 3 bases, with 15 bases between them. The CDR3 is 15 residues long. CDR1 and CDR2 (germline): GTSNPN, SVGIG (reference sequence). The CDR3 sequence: CAWSVGQGTHYEQYF. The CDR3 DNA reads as TGTGCCTGGAGTGTAGGCCAGGGGACACACTACGAGCAGTACTTC. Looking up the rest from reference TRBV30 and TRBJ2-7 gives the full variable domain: SQTIHQWPATLVQPVGSPLSLECTVEGTSNPNLYWYRQAAGRGLQLLFYSVGIGQISSEVPQNLSASRPQDRQFILSSKKLLLSDSGFYLCAWSVGQGTHYEQYFGPGTRLTVT.

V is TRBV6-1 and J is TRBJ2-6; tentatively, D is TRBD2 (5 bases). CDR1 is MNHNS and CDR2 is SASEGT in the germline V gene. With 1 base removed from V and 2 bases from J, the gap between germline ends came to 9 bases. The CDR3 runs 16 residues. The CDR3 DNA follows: TGTGCCAGCAGTGAAGGCCGGGGAACTGGGGCCAACGTCCTGACTTTC. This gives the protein CASSEGRGTGANVLTF.

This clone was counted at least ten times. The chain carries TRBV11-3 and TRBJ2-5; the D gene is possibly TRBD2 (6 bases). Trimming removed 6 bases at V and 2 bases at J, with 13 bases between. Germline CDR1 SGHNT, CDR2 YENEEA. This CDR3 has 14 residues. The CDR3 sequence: CASSMGLLQETQYF. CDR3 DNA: TGTGCCAGCAGTATGGGACTCCTACAAGAGACCCAGTACTTC. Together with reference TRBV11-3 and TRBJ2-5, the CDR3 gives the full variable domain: EAGVVQSPRYKIIEKKQPVAFWCNPISGHNTLYWYLQNLGQGPELLIRYENEEAVDDSQLPKDRFSAERLKGVDSTLKIQPAELGDSAVYLCASSMGLLQETQYFGPGTRLLVL.

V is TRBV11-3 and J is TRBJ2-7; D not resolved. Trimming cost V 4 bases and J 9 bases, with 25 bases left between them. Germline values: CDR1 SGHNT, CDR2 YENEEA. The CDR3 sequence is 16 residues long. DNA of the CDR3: TGTGCCAGCAGCTCAACCATAAGGCCCGAGGATTTTGGGCAGTACTTC. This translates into CASSSTIRPEDFGQYF.

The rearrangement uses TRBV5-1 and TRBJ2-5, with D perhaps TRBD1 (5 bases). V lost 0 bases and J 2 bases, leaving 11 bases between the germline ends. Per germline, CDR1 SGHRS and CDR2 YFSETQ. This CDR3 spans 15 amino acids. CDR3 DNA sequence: TGCGCCAGCAGCTTGGGAGCAGGGATACAAGAGACCCAGTACTTC. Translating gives CASSLGAGIQETQYF.

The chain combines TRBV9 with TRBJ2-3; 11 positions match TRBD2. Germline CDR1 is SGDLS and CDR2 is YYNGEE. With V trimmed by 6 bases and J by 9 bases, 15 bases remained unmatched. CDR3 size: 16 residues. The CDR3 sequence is CASTLGTSGLSQTQYF. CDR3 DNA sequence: TGTGCCAGCACCCTAGGGACTAGCGGCCTCTCACAGACGCAGTATTTT. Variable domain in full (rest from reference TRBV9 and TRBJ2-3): DSGVTQTPKHLITATGQRVTLRCSPRSGDLSVYWYQQSLDQGLQFLIQYYNGEERAKGNILERFSAQQFPDLHSELNLSSLELGDSALYFCASTLGTSGLSQTQYFGPGTRLTVL.

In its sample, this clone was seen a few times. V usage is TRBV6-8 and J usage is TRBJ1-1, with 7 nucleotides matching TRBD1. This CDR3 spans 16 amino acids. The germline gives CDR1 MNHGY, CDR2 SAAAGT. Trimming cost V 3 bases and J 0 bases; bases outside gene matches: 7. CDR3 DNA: TGTGCCAGCAGTTATTCGACAGGGCCGGTGAACACTGAAGCTTTCTTT. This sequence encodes CASSYSTGPVNTEAFF.

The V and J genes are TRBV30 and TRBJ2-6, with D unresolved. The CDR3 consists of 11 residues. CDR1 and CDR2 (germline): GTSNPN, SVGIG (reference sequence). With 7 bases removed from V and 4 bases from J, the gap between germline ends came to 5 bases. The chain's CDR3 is CASRGANVLTF. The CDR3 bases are TGTGCCTCGCGGGGGGCCAACGTCCTGACTTTC.

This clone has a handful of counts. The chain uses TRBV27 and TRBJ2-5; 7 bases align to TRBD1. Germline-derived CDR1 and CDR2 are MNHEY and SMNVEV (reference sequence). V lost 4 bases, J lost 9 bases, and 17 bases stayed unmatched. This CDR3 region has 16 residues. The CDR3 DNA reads TGTGCCAGCAGTTCAAATGTCCGGGACAGACGACGGGCCCAGTACTTC. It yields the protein CASSSNVRDRRRAQYF.